This T cell receptor (beta chain) comes out of a study of T-cell memory formation after mild COVID-19. Study-wide context: TCR clusters were mostly confined to one donor each. Study results and caveats: Second-wave clones reaching peak frequency on day 37 lacked confirmed SARS-CoV-2 specificity.

TCRdb itself ran the 5' RACE reads through MiXCR, one entry per CDR3 protein. The sample yields 200,000 to 250,000 distinct CDR3 sequences, over 15% seen once. Germline loops: CDR1 LGHDT, CDR2 YNNKEL (reference sequence). The CDR3 sequence is 14 residues long. Trimming stripped 3 bases from V and 3 bases from J, with 11 bases between. This clonotype has just a few counts. Antigen: not known. Sequencing was performed on PBMCs or a T cell subset sorted from them (not recorded which). The TCR sequence derives from a young man who had mild COVID-19 (a few samples of this study predate the infection). Cell type and time point are not known. The V call is TRBV3-1, the J call TRBJ1-1; tentatively, D is TRBD1 (5 bases). CDR3 nucleotides: TGTGCCAGCAGCCATCGGGTGGGGGACACTGAAGCTTTCTTT. Translating it yields CASSHRVGDTEAFF. Drawing the rest from reference TRBV3-1 and TRBJ1-1, the complete variable domain is DTAVSQTPKYLVTQMGNDKSIKCEQNLGHDTMYWYKQDSKKFLKIMFSYNNKELIINETVPNRFSPKSPDKAHLNLHINSLELGDSAVYFCASSHRVGDTEAFFGQGTRLTVV.